This T cell receptor (beta chain) was retrieved from a study of radiation and T cells in renal cell carcinoma. The time point: blood 2 weeks post-SBRT. Documented treatment: 15 Gy SBRT to primary tumor, nephrectomy 4 weeks later. Trimming pared 3 bases from V and 5 bases from J, leaving 15 bases between. This CDR3 region has 15 residues. Per the germline V gene, CDR1 is MNHEY and CDR2 is SMNVEV (reference sequence). TCRdb keeps only in-frame clones here, not all; method: immunoSEQ multiplex PCR. The top ten clones hold 5% to 6% of a sample with roughly 130,000 clones, around 90% of them seen once. The TCR sequence derives from a woman aged 70-85 years with renal cell carcinoma. The rearrangement joins TRBV27 to TRBJ2-3; tentative D call: TRBD2 (7 bases). The specimen was blood, collected from a patient whose treatment included radiotherapy and nephrectomy. As DNA, the CDR3 is TGTGCCAGCAGTTTCCGCGGGGGCAGGGTAGATACGCAGTATTTT. Translated, it gives CASSFRGGRVDTQYF.